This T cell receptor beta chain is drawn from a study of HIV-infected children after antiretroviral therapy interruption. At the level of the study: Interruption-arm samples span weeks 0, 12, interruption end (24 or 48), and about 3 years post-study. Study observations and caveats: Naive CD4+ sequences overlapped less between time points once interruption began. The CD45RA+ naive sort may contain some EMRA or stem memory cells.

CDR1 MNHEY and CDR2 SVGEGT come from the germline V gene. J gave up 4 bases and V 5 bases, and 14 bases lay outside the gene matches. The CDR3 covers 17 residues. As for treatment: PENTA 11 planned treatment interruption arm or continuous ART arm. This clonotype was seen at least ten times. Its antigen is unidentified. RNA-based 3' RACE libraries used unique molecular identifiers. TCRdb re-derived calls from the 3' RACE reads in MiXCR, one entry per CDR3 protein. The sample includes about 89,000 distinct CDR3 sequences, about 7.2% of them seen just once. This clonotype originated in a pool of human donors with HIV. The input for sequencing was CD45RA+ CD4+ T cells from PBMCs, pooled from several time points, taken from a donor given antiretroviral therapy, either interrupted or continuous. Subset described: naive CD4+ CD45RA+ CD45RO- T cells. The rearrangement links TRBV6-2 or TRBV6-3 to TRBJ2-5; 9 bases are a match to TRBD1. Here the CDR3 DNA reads TGTGCCAGCAGTCCAACTCCGGGACAGGGTTTTGGAGAGACCCAGTACTTC. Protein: CASSPTPGQGFGETQYF.